A single T cell receptor (beta chain) is shown here with its context. The sample is drawn from a study of CD8 T cells in ankylosing spondylitis. TCRdb passed the 5' RACE reads through MiXCR, listing each CDR3 protein once. The table lists some 350,000 distinct CDR3 sequences, approximately 14% of them singletons, with about 1% in the top ten. Germline V lookup: CDR1 MNHNS, CDR2 SASEGT. With V trimmed by 2 bases and J by 4 bases, 4 bases remained unmatched. CDR3 length equals 14 residues. The chain carries TRBV6-1 and TRBJ2-5; 7 nucleotides agree with TRBD1. This receptor was taken from a male donor with ankylosing spondylitis or in good health (not recorded which). Sequenced material: blood, either unsorted or a sorted T cell fraction (not recorded which). As DNA, the CDR3 is TGTGCCAGCAGTGAACAAGGGGGCCCAGAGACCCAGTACTTC. This gives the protein CASSEQGGPETQYF.